The sequence of this T cell receptor (beta chain) was determined in a study of cytomegalovirus exposure and HLA in healthy donors. Findings and caveats of the study: Generally TCR sequences proved uncommon, though certain public TCRs appeared in numerous donors. Associated with cytomegalovirus, according to the listing, were 150 to 200 TCR beta chains.

Germline V lookup: CDR1 SEHNR, CDR2 FQNEAQ (reference sequence). Trimming at V came to 1 base and at J to 5 bases, leaving 10 bases not matched to a gene. This CDR3 comprises 17 residues. Concerning this clone: As yet, its antigen is unknown.

The repertoire was sequenced with immunoSEQ multiplex PCR; TCRdb's copy has only in-frame clones and lacks some. The sample holds about 130,000 clones, 85% to 90% seen once. The source is a woman under 30 in good health and CMV-seropositive. This rearrangement joins TRBV7-9 to TRBJ1-2; TRBD1 agrees at 10 bases. Source material: PBMCs. In nucleotides, the CDR3 is TGTGCCAGCAGCTTAGGGTCAGGACAGGGGGACCGATATGGCTACACCTTC. It yields the protein CASSLGSGQGDRYGYTF.